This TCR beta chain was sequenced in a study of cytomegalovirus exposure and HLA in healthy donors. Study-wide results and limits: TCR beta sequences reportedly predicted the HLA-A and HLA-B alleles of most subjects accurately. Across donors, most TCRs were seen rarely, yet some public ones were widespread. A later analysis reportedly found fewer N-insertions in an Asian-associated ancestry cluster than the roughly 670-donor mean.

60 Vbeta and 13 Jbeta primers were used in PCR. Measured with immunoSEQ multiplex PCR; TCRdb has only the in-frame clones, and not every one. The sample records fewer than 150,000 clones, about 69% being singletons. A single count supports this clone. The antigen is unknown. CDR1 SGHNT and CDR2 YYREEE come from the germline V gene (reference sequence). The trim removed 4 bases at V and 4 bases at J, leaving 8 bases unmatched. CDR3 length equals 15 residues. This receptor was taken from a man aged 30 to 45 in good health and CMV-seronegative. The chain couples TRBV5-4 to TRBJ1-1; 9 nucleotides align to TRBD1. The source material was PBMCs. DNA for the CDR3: TGTGCCAGCAGCGCCCAACAGGGGGCTCGCACTGAAGCTTTCTTT. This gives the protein CASSAQQGARTEAFF.